This T cell receptor (beta chain) was recovered during a study of T cell responses to AZD1222 COVID-19 vaccine. The study, taken as a whole, reports: Nearly half of spike-specific TCRs reportedly target unmutated variant regions.

Profiled with immunoSEQ multiplex PCR; TCRdb holds only in-frame clones, not every one. The sample contains 160,000 or so clones, 92% of which appear only once. Per germline, CDR1 LGHDT and CDR2 YNNKEL (reference sequence). The CDR3 is 13 amino acids. With 4 bases removed from V and 4 bases from J, the gap between germline ends came to 11 bases. Remarks on this clone: Antigen unknown.

The material sequenced was peripheral blood, taken on day 0 of MenACWY control vaccination. The sequence derives from an adult in good health. V gene TRBV3-1 (or the pseudogene TRBV3-2) combines with J gene TRBJ2-7, with a weak D call TRBD1 (6 bases). CDR3 region: CASSPGHRYEQYF. As DNA, the CDR3 is TGTGCCAGCAGCCCGGGACACCGATACGAGCAGTACTTC.